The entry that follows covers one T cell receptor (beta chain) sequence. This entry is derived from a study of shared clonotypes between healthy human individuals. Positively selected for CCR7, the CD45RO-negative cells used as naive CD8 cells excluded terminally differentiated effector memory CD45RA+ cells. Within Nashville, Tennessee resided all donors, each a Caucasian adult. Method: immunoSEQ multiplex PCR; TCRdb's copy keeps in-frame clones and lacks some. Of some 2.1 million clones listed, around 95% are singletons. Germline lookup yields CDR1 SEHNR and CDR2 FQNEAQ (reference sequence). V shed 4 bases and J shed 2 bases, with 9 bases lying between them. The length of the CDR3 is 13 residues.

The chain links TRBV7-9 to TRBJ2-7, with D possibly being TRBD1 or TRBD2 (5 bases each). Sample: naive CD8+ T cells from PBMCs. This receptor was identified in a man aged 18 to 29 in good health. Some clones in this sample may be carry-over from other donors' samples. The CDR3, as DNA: TGTGCCAGCAGCTCCCGGGGCACCTACGAGCAGTACTTC. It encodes CASSSRGTYEQYF.